The rows below give T cell receptor beta chains drawn from one sample of a study of spatial heterogeneity in lung cancer. TCRdb processed the 5' RACE reads anew with MiXCR; each CDR3 protein has one entry. The table shows about 60,000 distinct CDR3 sequences, with 7.5% to 8.5% occurring only once. Source: PBMCs, taken at surgery. These TCRs come from a female donor with early-stage non-small cell lung cancer. The CDR3 runs from the conserved cysteine through the conserved F or W. The D gene is left open where the match is weak. The size entry is marked missing in some rows and otherwise reads once, few, many or a size class.

v_call: TRBV10-3; clone_size: -; d_call: -; j_call: TRBJ1-1; cdr3_aa: CAISKEGHTEAFF; cdr3_nt: TGTGCCATCAGTAAGGAAGGGCACACTGAAGCTTTCTTT
v_call: TRBV2; clone_size: -; d_call: -; j_call: TRBJ2-7; cdr3_aa: CASRLNFDSYEQYF; cdr3_nt: TGTGCCAGCAGGTTGAACTTTGACTCCTACGAGCAGTACTTC
v_call: TRBV3-1; clone_size: few; d_call: TRBD2; j_call: TRBJ2-2; cdr3_aa: CASSQDRLAGALRELFF; cdr3_nt: TGTGCCAGCAGCCAAGATCGACTAGCGGGAGCTTTAAGGGAGCTGTTTTTT
v_call: TRBV11-3; clone_size: -; d_call: TRBD2; j_call: TRBJ2-3; cdr3_aa: CASSFRLAGVGTDTQYF; cdr3_nt: TGTGCCAGCAGCTTCCGACTAGCGGGAGTGGGAACAGATACGCAGTATTTT
v_call: TRBV6-6; clone_size: few; d_call: TRBD1; j_call: TRBJ1-1; cdr3_aa: CASSFPTGTTEAFF; cdr3_nt: TGTGCCAGCAGTTTCCCGACAGGGACAACTGAAGCTTTCTTT
v_call: TRBV11-2; clone_size: few; d_call: -; j_call: TRBJ2-5; cdr3_aa: CASSLDHTQYF; cdr3_nt: TGTGCCAGCAGCCTAGACCACACCCAGTACTTC
v_call: TRBV15; clone_size: -; d_call: -; j_call: TRBJ2-3; cdr3_aa: CATSRDRGDTQYF; cdr3_nt: TGTGCCACCAGCAGAGATCGCGGAGATACGCAGTATTTT
v_call: TRBV4-1; clone_size: -; d_call: TRBD2; j_call: TRBJ2-5; cdr3_aa: CASSPRRTSGGQRRETQYF; cdr3_nt: TGCGCCAGCAGCCCGAGACGGACTAGCGGGGGCCAGAGGCGGGAGACCCAGTACTTC
v_call: TRBV5-5; clone_size: few; d_call: TRBD1; j_call: TRBJ1-3; cdr3_aa: CASISGTGTSGNTIYF; cdr3_nt: TGTGCCAGCATTTCCGGGACAGGGACGTCTGGAAACACCATATATTTT
v_call: TRBV3-1; clone_size: many; d_call: -; j_call: TRBJ1-6; cdr3_aa: CASSQVGAPGNSPLHF; cdr3_nt: TGTGCCAGCAGCCAAGTCGGGGCGCCGGGTAATTCACCCCTCCACTTT
v_call: TRBV20-1; clone_size: few; d_call: -; j_call: TRBJ1-5; cdr3_aa: CSASFMKLTGIGQPQHF; cdr3_nt: TGCAGTGCTAGTTTTATGAAACTAACAGGGATCGGTCAGCCCCAGCATTTT
v_call: TRBV4-1; clone_size: -; d_call: TRBD2; j_call: TRBJ2-5; cdr3_aa: CASSQGSLAGGRETQYF; cdr3_nt: TGCGCCAGCAGCCAAGGGTCCCTAGCGGGGGGGCGAGAGACCCAGTACTTC
v_call: TRBV3-1; clone_size: few; d_call: TRBD2; j_call: TRBJ2-5; cdr3_aa: CASRTPGTSGKETQYF; cdr3_nt: TGTGCCAGCAGGACTCCCGGGACTAGCGGTAAAGAGACCCAGTACTTC
v_call: TRBV20-1; clone_size: many; d_call: TRBD2; j_call: TRBJ2-1; cdr3_aa: CSAPAGLAGRSSYNEQFF; cdr3_nt: TGCAGTGCCCCGGCGGGACTAGCGGGCAGAAGCTCCTACAATGAGCAGTTCTTC
v_call: TRBV20-1; clone_size: few; d_call: -; j_call: TRBJ2-1; cdr3_aa: CSAPGLTPSRNEQFF; cdr3_nt: TGCAGTGCTCCGGGACTTACTCCCTCTCGAAATGAGCAGTTCTTC
v_call: TRBV5-1; clone_size: few; d_call: -; j_call: TRBJ1-3; cdr3_aa: CASSLDFRGSGNTIYF; cdr3_nt: TGCGCCAGCAGCTTGGATTTCCGGGGCTCTGGAAACACCATATATTTT